These 15 T cell receptor beta chains were sequenced from one sample in a study of cytomegalovirus exposure and HLA in healthy donors. The method was immunoSEQ multiplex PCR; TCRdb's version includes in-frame clones alone and lacks a portion of them. The table records fewer than 200,000 clones, about nine tenths of them present only once. The material sequenced was PBMCs. These receptors came from a man aged 25 to 40 in good health and CMV-seropositive.

V and J are TRBV11-1 and TRBJ2-7, with D possibly matching TRBD1 (6 bases). Germline V gene lookup returns CDR1 SGHAT and CDR2 FQDESV (reference sequence). V lost 5 bases and J 6 bases, leaving 17 bases between the germline ends. There are 14 residues in the CDR3. The CDR3 nucleotides are TGTGCCAGCAGCACAAGACCACAGGGTCCCGAGCAGTACTTC. This encodes CASSTRPQGPEQYF.

This chain connects TRBV9 to TRBJ2-3; D uncertain. Deletions cut 3 bases from V and 0 bases from J, with 5 bases between. CDR3 length equals 13 residues. In germline, CDR1 is SGDLS, CDR2 YYNGEE. CDR3 in amino acids: CASSGASTDTQYF. DNA for the CDR3: TGTGCCAGCAGCGGCGCTAGCACAGATACGCAGTATTTT.

The CDR3 region has the DNA TGTGCCAGTAGTTTCGCGGGGGCTGAAGCTTTCTTT. This translates into CASSFAGAEAFF. The chain couples TRBV19 to TRBJ1-1; TRBD1 might be the D (5 bases). Germline V gives CDR1 LNHDA, CDR2 SQIVND (reference sequence). There are 12 residues in the CDR3. V dropped 5 bases and J dropped 6 bases, with 10 bases sitting between them.

The chain uses TRBV9 and TRBJ1-5; TRBD1 aligns across 8 bases. Per the germline V gene, CDR1 is SGDLS and CDR2 is YYNGEE. Losses at the gene ends were 3 bases for V and 5 bases for J; bases not matched to a gene: 10. The CDR3 is 16 residues long. The chain's CDR3 is CASSEDGTGTYQPQHF. The CDR3 DNA reads TGTGCCAGCAGCGAAGACGGGACAGGTACTTATCAGCCCCAGCATTTT.

This clone was observed a handful of times. The genes are TRBV5-4 and TRBJ2-7; weak D call: TRBD2 (5 bases). This CDR3 is 16 amino acids long. Trimming removed 0 bases at V and 2 bases at J, with 15 bases between. The V gene's germline CDR1 is SGHNT and CDR2 YYREEE (reference sequence). For the CDR3, the DNA is TGTGCCAGCAGCTTGGGCAGTAGCGTCCCCACCTACGAGCAGTACTTC. Amino acids: CASSLGSSVPTYEQYF.

Concerning this clone: Within the sample, other DNA sequences also encode this same CDR3. CDR3 nucleotide sequence: TGTGCCAGCAGCTTAGTGCGCAATGAGCAGTTCTTC. It is translated as CASSLVRNEQFF. V gene TRBV7-6 combines with J gene TRBJ2-1; D gene uncertain. The V and J ends lost 1 base and 6 bases respectively, with 4 bases between them. Germline-derived CDR1 and CDR2 are SGHVS and FNYEAQ. The CDR3 spans 12 residues.

This clone has a single count. This CDR3 reads CASSISANYGYTF. The CDR3 coding sequence is TGTGCCAGTAGTATCTCAGCTAACTATGGCTACACCTTC. The genes are TRBV19 and TRBJ1-2; D unclear. V was cut by 3 bases and J by 0 bases, with 5 bases left in between. The CDR3 loop spans 13 amino acids. Germline-derived CDR1 and CDR2 are LNHDA and SQIVND (reference sequence).

The chain links TRBV7-2 to TRBJ2-7, with 11 bases lining up with TRBD2. J lost 3 bases, V lost 1 base, and 14 bases had no gene match. The CDR3 length is 19 residues. Germline V CDR1 and CDR2: SGHTA, FQGNSA. In DNA, the CDR3 is TGTGCCAGCAGCTTAGGGTACCTAGCGGGAGGCCTGTGGGGCTACGAGCAGTACTTC. It encodes CASSLGYLAGGLWGYEQYF.

This chain links TRBV6-1 with TRBJ2-5; 10 bases are shared with TRBD2. V lost 4 bases, J lost 3 bases, and 2 bases stayed unmatched. The CDR3 runs to 14 residues. CDR1 and CDR2 from the germline V gene are MNHNS and SASEGT. Here the CDR3 reads CASSGSGGEETQYF. The CDR3 DNA sequence: TGTGCCAGCAGTGGAAGCGGGGGGGAAGAGACCCAGTACTTC.

The rearrangement joins TRBV2 to TRBJ1-2; TRBD1 aligns across 7 bases. This CDR3 is built from 15 residues. V dropped 6 bases and J dropped 1; count of bases not matched to a gene: 8. Looked up from germline, CDR1 is SNHLY and CDR2 is FYNNEI. The DNA of the CDR3 is TGTGCCAGCAGCTTACTTAACAGGGGTAACTATGGCTACACCTTC. Its translation: CASSLLNRGNYGYTF.

V usage is TRBV2 and J usage is TRBJ2-4, with 9 bases aligning to TRBD1. The length of the CDR3 is 17 residues. Germline trimming cut 8 bases from V and 0 bases from J; bases unmatched to any gene: 11. CDR1 and CDR2 (germline): SNHLY, FYNNEI. The CDR3 here is CASLQGAPPGAKNIQYF. The DNA for the CDR3 is TGTGCCAGCCTACAGGGGGCGCCCCCAGGAGCCAAAAACATTCAGTACTTC.

The rearrangement links TRBV13 to TRBJ2-1; TRBD2 agrees at 8 bases. Unmatched junction bases numbered 5, after V lost 5 bases and J lost 2 bases. The CDR3 is made up of 15 amino acids. Germline CDR1 reads PRHDT; CDR2 reads FYEKMQ (reference sequence). The CDR3 nucleotides are TGTGCCAGCAGCCTATATAGCGGGGCCTACAATGAGCAGTTCTTC. This codes for CASSLYSGAYNEQFF.

This chain uses TRBV27 with TRBJ2-7; D is uncertain. Trimming cost V 1 base and J 4 bases, with 2 bases left between them. CDR1 is MNHEY and CDR2 is SMNVEV in the germline V gene (reference sequence). The CDR3 sequence is 11 residues long. CDR3 coding DNA: TGTGCCAGCAGTTTATTTTACGAGCAGTACTTC. Translating gives CASSLFYEQYF.

This clone has just a few counts. The chain couples TRBV5-4 to TRBJ2-7; D remains ambiguous. Germline V gene data show CDR1 as SGHNT and CDR2 as YYREEE (reference sequence). Trimming left V 0 bases short and J 3 bases short, with 4 bases between. The CDR3 sequence is 12 residues long. For the CDR3, the DNA is TGTGCCAGCAGCTTGGGTCGCTACGAGCAGTACTTC. Translation gives CASSLGRYEQYF.

The rearrangement links TRBV30 to TRBJ2-7; D gene ambiguous. Deletions cut 0 bases from V and 0 bases from J, with 9 bases between. The CDR3 length is 14 residues. The germline V gene encodes CDR1 GTSNPN and CDR2 SVGIG (reference sequence). The CDR3, as DNA: TGTGCCTGGAGTGTACCGGGTAGCTCCTACGAGCAGTACTTC. Its translation is CAWSVPGSSYEQYF.